Listed here are 28 T cell receptor beta chains from one sample, sequenced in a study of cytomegalovirus exposure and HLA in healthy donors. With 60 Vbeta and 13 Jbeta primers, the PCR was carried out. Produced via immunoSEQ multiplex PCR; TCRdb's table is partial and in-frame only. This sample has 100,000 or so clones; 12% occur once, and the top ten carry around 15%. Sequencing input: PBMCs. All receptors derive from a man aged 35 to 55 in good health and CMV-seropositive.

This clone was seen only a few times. The V call is TRBV28, the J call TRBJ2-7; D is uncertain. V lost 2 bases, J lost 1 base, and 6 bases lay in between. The germline gives CDR1 MDHEN, CDR2 SYDVKM. The CDR3 spans 13 residues. The CDR3 loop reads CASSLVQSYEQYF. Here the CDR3 DNA reads TGTGCCAGCAGTTTAGTACAGTCCTACGAGCAGTACTTC. The full variable domain, completed using reference TRBV28 and TRBJ2-7, is DVKVTQSSRYLVKRTGEKVFLECVQDMDHENMFWYRQDPGLGLRLIYFSYDVKMKEKGDIPEGYSVSREKKERFSLILESASTNQTSMYLCASSLVQSYEQYFGPGTRLTVT.

This clone was counted only a few times. This chain joins TRBV5-4 and TRBJ2-5; 7 nucleotides line up with TRBD2. Germline CDR1 reads SGHNT; CDR2 reads YYREEE (reference sequence). V trimming: 0 bases; J trimming: 4 bases; junction bases outside the gene matches: 3. The CDR3 loop spans 14 amino acids. The CDR3: CASSLGQRGETQYF. The DNA of the CDR3 is TGTGCCAGCAGCTTGGGTCAGCGGGGAGAGACCCAGTACTTC.

The rearrangement links TRBV27 to TRBJ2-2; D may be TRBD2 (6 bases). CDR1 is MNHEY and CDR2 is SMNVEV in the germline V gene (reference sequence). Deletions cut 3 bases from V and 2 bases from J, with 7 bases between. This CDR3 is 14 amino acids long. The DNA for the CDR3 is TGTGCCAGCAGTTTGCGGGAAAACACCGGGGAGCTGTTTTTT. Its translation is CASSLRENTGELFF.

The rearrangement links TRBV10-3 to TRBJ2-2; TRBD2 agrees at 13 bases. V lost 2 bases and J lost 6; bases outside the gene matches: 6. This CDR3 comprises 17 residues. Germline V CDR1 and CDR2: ENHRY, SYGVKD. CDR3 in amino acids: CAISEPTSGRQAGELFF. In DNA form, the CDR3 reads TGTGCCATCAGTGAGCCGACTAGCGGGAGGCAAGCCGGGGAGCTGTTTTTT.

V gene TRBV27 combines with J gene TRBJ2-4; 7 nucleotides line up with TRBD1. The CDR3 has 17 residues. The junction had 14 bases not matched to a gene; V was cut back by 6 bases and J by 3 bases. CDR1 is MNHEY and CDR2 is SMNVEV in the germline V gene (reference sequence). In DNA, the CDR3 is TGTGCCAGCAGCCCTTCGGGGACAGTGACTAACAAAAACATTCAGTACTTC. Its protein product is CASSPSGTVTNKNIQYF.

The gene calls are TRBV27 and TRBJ2-7, with 8 positions matching TRBD2. The CDR3 contains 15 residues. Germline CDR1 reads MNHEY; CDR2 reads SMNVEV (reference sequence). Losses at the gene ends were 4 bases for V and 2 bases for J; bases not matched to a gene: 7. The CDR3: CASSSSGTRTYEQYF. The CDR3 bases are TGTGCCAGCAGTTCCTCCGGGACTAGAACCTACGAGCAGTACTTC.

The rearrangement links TRBV19 to TRBJ2-7; TRBD1 matches 7 bases. Per the germline V gene, CDR1 is LNHDA and CDR2 is SQIVND (reference sequence). The CDR3 spans 13 residues. The V gene end was trimmed by 6 bases and the J gene end by 2 bases; junction bases not matched to a gene: 4. The CDR3 DNA reads as TGTGCCAGTAGCCAACAGGGGCCCTACGAGCAGTACTTC. Protein product: CASSQQGPYEQYF.

J is TRBJ2-3 and V is TRBV7-2, with D perhaps matching TRBD1 (5 bases). The ends were cut back, 0 bases at V and 6 bases at J, with 13 bases in the middle. The germline gives CDR1 SGHTA, CDR2 FQGNSA. The CDR3 covers 15 residues. This CDR3 is CASSLAAGLLDTQYF. Written as DNA, the CDR3 is TGTGCCAGCAGCTTAGCTGCAGGGCTGTTGGATACGCAGTATTTT.

This clone was seen only a few times. The chain employs TRBV16 and TRBJ1-5, with D unclear. V was trimmed by 1 base and J by 5 bases, leaving 15 bases between them. Per the germline V gene, CDR1 is KGHSY and CDR2 is FQNENV. CDR3 length: 16 residues. For the CDR3, the DNA is TGTGCCAGCAGCCAATTCAAGGCGGGGTATTATCAGCCCCAGCATTTT. Encoded protein: CASSQFKAGYYQPQHF.

The chain employs TRBV28 and TRBJ1-2, with D tentatively TRBD1 (5 bases). Germline V gene lookup returns CDR1 MDHEN and CDR2 SYDVKM. The CDR3 is 11 amino acids. Trimming took 4 bases from V and 9 from J, leaving 9 bases between them. The CDR3 sequence is CASSYAGRYTF. The CDR3 nucleotides read TGTGCCAGCAGTTATGCGGGGCGCTACACCTTC.

The table lists this clone with a few counts. J is TRBJ2-5 and V is TRBV7-2, with TRBD2 matching over 7 bases. Germline-derived CDR1 and CDR2 are SGHTA and FQGNSA. The CDR3 contains 16 residues. V lost 6 bases to trimming and J lost 5 bases; unmatched junction nucleotides: 15. CDR3 residues: CASSPGLEGPRETQYF. As DNA, the CDR3 is TGTGCCAGCAGTCCCGGACTAGAAGGGCCCCGGGAGACCCAGTACTTC.

The rearrangement uses TRBV4-1 and TRBJ1-2; 9 nucleotides agree with TRBD1. The CDR3 covers 16 residues. The germline gives CDR1 MGHRA, CDR2 YSYEKL. V was pared by 1 base and J by 0 bases, with 3 bases of the junction left unmatched. CDR3 loop: CASSQGGQGANYGYTF. Here the CDR3 DNA reads TGCGCCAGCAGCCAAGGGGGACAGGGAGCTAACTATGGCTACACCTTC.

The chain joins TRBV5-1 to TRBJ2-7, with D maybe TRBD1 (6 bases). Germline V gene sequence: CDR1 SGHRS, CDR2 YFSETQ. V shed 2 bases and J shed 3 bases, with 12 bases lying between them. The CDR3 is 14 residues long. CDR3 DNA sequence: TGCGCCAGCAGCTTTGGGGACACAGTCTACGAGCAGTACTTC. Its protein product is CASSFGDTVYEQYF. The full variable domain, with the rest looked up from reference TRBV5-1 and TRBJ2-7, is KAGVTQTPRYLIKTRGQQVTLSCSPISGHRSVSWYQQTPGQGLQFLFEYFSETQRNKGNFPGRFSGRQFSNSRSEMNVSTLELGDSALYLCASSFGDTVYEQYFGPGTRLTVT.

The chain is built from TRBV11-2 and TRBJ2-5, with D possibly TRBD1 on 5 matching bases. The V and J ends lost 1 base and 5 bases respectively, with 14 bases between them. This CDR3 contains 15 residues. Germline V gene sequence: CDR1 SGHAT, CDR2 FQNNGV. The CDR3 is CASSLVRGLGETQYF. CDR3 sequence (DNA): TGTGCCAGCAGCTTAGTAAGGGGTCTAGGGGAGACCCAGTACTTC.

This rearrangement joins TRBV6-1 to TRBJ2-7, with 11 bases matching TRBD2. CDR3 size: 16 residues. CDR1 and CDR2 from the germline V gene are MNHNS and SASEGT. V shed 6 bases and J 2 bases; nucleotides not matched to a gene: 9. CDR3 in DNA: TGTGCCAGCAGGGAACTCGGGACTAGCGGTACCTACGAGCAGTACTTC. This codes for CASRELGTSGTYEQYF.

CDR3 nucleotides: TGTGCCAGCAGTCCCCACATGGCTTCTGGAAACACCATATATTTT. Residues: CASSPHMASGNTIYF. This rearrangement joins TRBV6-5 to TRBJ1-3; D is ambiguous. The CDR3 sequence is 15 residues long. Between the trimmed V and J ends, which lost 5 bases and 1 base, there was a span of 12 bases. Germline V lookup: CDR1 MNHEY, CDR2 SVGAGI.

This clone was seen more than once but under ten times. V usage is TRBV6-1 and J usage is TRBJ1-5, with 11 bases fitting TRBD1. CDR1 is MNHNS and CDR2 is SASEGT in the germline V gene. Losses at the gene ends were 1 base for V and 4 bases for J; bases not matched to a gene: 0. The CDR3 runs 15 residues. CDR3 sequence reads: CASSEGDRGNQPQHF. Here the CDR3 DNA reads TGTGCCAGCAGTGAAGGGGACAGGGGGAATCAGCCCCAGCATTTT.

The rearrangement joins TRBV5-1 to TRBJ2-7, with D tentatively TRBD1 (5 bases). Germline CDR1 is SGHRS and CDR2 is YFSETQ. The CDR3 extends over 12 amino acids. The ends were cut back, 3 bases at V and 5 bases at J, with 9 bases in the middle. CDR3 in DNA: TGCGCCAGCAGCTGGCAGGGCCACGAGCAGTACTTC. The encoded protein is CASSWQGHEQYF. Supplemented by reference TRBV5-1 and TRBJ2-7, the full variable domain reads KAGVTQTPRYLIKTRGQQVTLSCSPISGHRSVSWYQQTPGQGLQFLFEYFSETQRNKGNFPGRFSGRQFSNSRSEMNVSTLELGDSALYLCASSWQGHEQYFGPGTRLTVT.

The genes are TRBV11-2 and TRBJ1-3; D is ambiguous. V was clipped by 2 bases and J by 0 bases, with 17 bases between them. Germline V gives CDR1 SGHAT, CDR2 FQNNGV. This CDR3 comprises 18 residues. The CDR3 region has the DNA TGTGCCAGCAGCTTAAAGGGAGGATACTCCAGCTCTGGAAACACCATATATTTT. Translation gives CASSLKGGYSSSGNTIYF.

This clone has more than one count but fewer than ten. The chain joins TRBV19 to TRBJ1-2, with 11 bases identical to TRBD1. The junction had 7 bases not matched to a gene; V was cut back by 3 bases and J by 4 bases. The CDR3 has 16 residues. Germline V gene data show CDR1 as LNHDA and CDR2 as SQIVND (reference sequence). For the CDR3, the DNA is TGTGCCAGTAGTATCTGGTGGACAGGGGGCGGCTATGGCTACACCTTC. Protein product: CASSIWWTGGGYGYTF.

With regard to this clone: Other DNA sequences from this sample encode an identical CDR3 as well. The rearrangement joins TRBV30 to TRBJ1-2, with D tentatively TRBD1 (6 bases). Germline lookup yields CDR1 GTSNPN and CDR2 SVGIG (reference sequence). There are 13 residues in the CDR3. V was clipped by 5 bases and J by 3 bases, with 13 bases between them. The CDR3 here is CAWAQGFDYGYTF. DNA for the CDR3: TGTGCCTGGGCTCAGGGGTTTGACTATGGCTACACCTTC.

In its sample, this clone was seen a few times. The chain uses TRBV7-9 and TRBJ2-3; D gene uncertain. This CDR3 has 13 residues. Trimming shortened V by 3 bases and J by 6 bases, and 10 bases separated the two germline ends. The germline V gene encodes CDR1 SEHNR and CDR2 FQNEAQ (reference sequence). CDR3 bases: TGTGCCAGCAGCTTCGCGTTGAGGGATACGCAGTATTTT. Translation: CASSFALRDTQYF.

This clone was detected a few times. J is TRBJ2-2 and V is TRBV18; TRBD1 might be the D (7 bases). The CDR3 length is 16 residues. V was clipped by 4 bases and J by 3 bases, with 15 bases between them. Germline V lookup: CDR1 KGHSH, CDR2 LQKENI. The CDR3 spells CASSLRQGGDTGELFF. CDR3 DNA sequence: TGTGCCAGCTCACTCCGACAGGGCGGGGACACCGGGGAGCTGTTTTTT.

The genes are TRBV5-4 and TRBJ2-2; 8 bases map to TRBD1. The CDR3 covers 17 residues. The junction had 9 bases not matched to a gene; V was cut back by 1 base and J by 4 bases. Germline V gene data show CDR1 as SGHNT and CDR2 as YYREEE (reference sequence). In DNA, the CDR3 is TGTGCCAGCAGCTTGCAGGGGACAGGACCTTTCACCGGGGAGCTGTTTTTT. Protein product: CASSLQGTGPFTGELFF.

V and J are TRBV19 and TRBJ2-3; D might be TRBD2 (5 bases). Trimming cost V 5 bases and J 3 bases, with 12 bases left between them. The germline CDR1 and CDR2 sequences are LNHDA and SQIVND (reference sequence). This CDR3 comprises 14 residues. In DNA, the CDR3 is TGTGCCAGTAGTCCCGGGATTGGGACAGATACGCAGTATTTT. Its translation is CASSPGIGTDTQYF.

This clone occurred a few times. The chain uses TRBV27 and TRBJ2-5; 12 bases map to TRBD2. The CDR3 contains 16 residues. The V and J ends lost 2 bases and 5 bases, in that order; junction bases with no gene match: 6. In germline, CDR1 is MNHEY, CDR2 SMNVEV (reference sequence). CDR3 sequence: CASSLRLAGGLETQYF. DNA for the CDR3: TGTGCCAGCAGTTTACGGCTAGCGGGAGGGTTGGAGACCCAGTACTTC.

This rearrangement joins TRBV5-1 to TRBJ2-1; 11 bases map to TRBD2. The V segment lost 0 bases and the J segment 8 bases; nucleotides outside the gene matches: 7. The CDR3 sequence is 16 residues long. Germline CDR1 SGHRS, CDR2 YFSETQ. The CDR3 sequence: CASSLVLAGGVDEQFF. The CDR3, as DNA: TGCGCCAGCAGCTTGGTTCTAGCGGGAGGTGTGGATGAGCAGTTCTTC. The variable domain in full, with the rest retrieved from reference TRBV5-1 and TRBJ2-1, is KAGVTQTPRYLIKTRGQQVTLSCSPISGHRSVSWYQQTPGQGLQFLFEYFSETQRNKGNFPGRFSGRQFSNSRSEMNVSTLELGDSALYLCASSLVLAGGVDEQFFGPGTRLTVL.

The CDR3 DNA sequence: TGTGCCAGCAGCTCGCCGGGAAGCCTGGGCGAGCAGTACTTC. The encoded protein is CASSSPGSLGEQYF. The chain links TRBV7-9 to TRBJ2-7; the D gene is possibly TRBD2 (5 bases). Trimming shortened V by 4 bases and J by 6 bases, and 16 bases separated the two germline ends. CDR1 SEHNR and CDR2 FQNEAQ come from the germline V gene (reference sequence). The CDR3 is 14 residues long.